What follows describes a single T cell receptor beta chain. Clones were sequenced by immunoSEQ multiplex PCR, and TCRdb holds only the in-frame ones, with some missing. The profile shows around 93,000 clones, approximately 94% of them singletons. The data belong to a study of technical replicates of blood from a handful of donors. The CDR3 runs 16 residues. Per the germline V gene, CDR1 is SGHNT and CDR2 is YYREEE (reference sequence). Trimming shortened V by 4 bases and J by 4 bases, and 17 bases separated the two germline ends. This receptor was identified in a human donor in good health. The chain combines TRBV5-4 with TRBJ1-4, with no clear D. The specimen sequenced was T cells isolated from PBMCs. The CDR3 protein is CASSPSPPGSNEKLFF. The CDR3 bases are TGTGCCAGCAGCCCCTCGCCTCCCGGGAGTAATGAAAAACTGTTTTTT.